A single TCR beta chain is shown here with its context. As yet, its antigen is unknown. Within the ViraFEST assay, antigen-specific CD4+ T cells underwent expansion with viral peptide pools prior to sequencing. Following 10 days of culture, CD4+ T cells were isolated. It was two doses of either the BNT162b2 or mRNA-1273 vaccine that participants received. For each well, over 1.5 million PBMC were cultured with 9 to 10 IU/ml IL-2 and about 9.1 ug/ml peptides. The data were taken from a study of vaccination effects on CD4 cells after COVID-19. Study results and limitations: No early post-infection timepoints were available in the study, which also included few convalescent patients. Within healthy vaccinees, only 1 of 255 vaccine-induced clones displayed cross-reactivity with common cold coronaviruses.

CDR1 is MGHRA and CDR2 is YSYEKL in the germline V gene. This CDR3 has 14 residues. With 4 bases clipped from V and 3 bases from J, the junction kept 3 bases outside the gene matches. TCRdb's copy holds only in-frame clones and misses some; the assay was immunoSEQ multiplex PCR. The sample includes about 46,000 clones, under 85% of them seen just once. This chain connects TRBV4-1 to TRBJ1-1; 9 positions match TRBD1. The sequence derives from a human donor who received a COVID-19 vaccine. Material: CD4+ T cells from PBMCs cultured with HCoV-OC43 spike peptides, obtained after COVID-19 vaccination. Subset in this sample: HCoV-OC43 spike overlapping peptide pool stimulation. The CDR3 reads CASSLRQGDTEAFF. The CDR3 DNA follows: TGCGCCAGCAGCCTAAGACAGGGGGACACTGAAGCTTTCTTT.